The sequence of this T cell receptor (beta chain) was determined in a study of CD8+ T cells in alopecia areata. Study observations and caveats: In patients, TCRs were shared less clearly than in mice, and HLA may possibly be involved. Relative to normal scalp, lesional scalp, especially alopecia totalis/universalis, showed higher clonality. Scalp data also include sequences from resident alphabeta T cells of normal skin.

This CDR3 spans 14 amino acids. Germline CDR1 and CDR2: SGHDT and YYEEEE. Trimming took 1 base from V and 5 from J, leaving 7 bases between them. To note about this clone: The antigen is unknown.

Isolated RNA was reverse transcribed into cDNA used as the sequencing template. The method was immunoSEQ multiplex PCR; TCRdb's version includes in-frame clones alone and lacks a portion of them. Of approximately 98,000 clones detected, approximately 60% appear once; the ten largest clones hold 20% to 25%. The researchers isolated CD4+ and CD8+ T cells from PBMCs by sorting. This TCR derives from a human donor in good health. The chain has TRBV5-6 and TRBJ1-6, with unresolved D. What was sequenced was CD8+ T cells sorted from blood. CDR3 bases: TGTGCCAGCAGCTTGAATGCCGATAATTCACCCCTCCACTTT. Residues: CASSLNADNSPLHF.